What follows are 28 T cell receptor beta chains derived from one specimen sequenced in a study of blood T cell repertoires in COVID-19. The table came from immunoSEQ multiplex PCR; TCRdb's copy has only in-frame clones and leaves some out. There are some 110,000 clones in the sample; less than 80% occur only once, and 6% to 6.5% lies in the top ten. Sequenced material: peripheral blood. These TCRs come from a man aged 80 or over with COVID-19, enrolled during active disease.

V is TRBV6-5 and J is TRBJ2-5; no firm D call. This CDR3 is built from 14 residues. Germline V lookup: CDR1 MNHEY, CDR2 SVGAGI. V was trimmed by 0 bases and J by 0 bases, leaving 5 bases between them. This CDR3 reads CASSYSRNQETQYF. The CDR3 region has the DNA TGTGCCAGCAGTTACTCGAGGAACCAAGAGACCCAGTACTTC.

The chain links TRBV11-2 to TRBJ1-2; a possible D gene is TRBD1 (6 bases). Trimming took 2 bases from V and 4 from J, leaving 17 bases between them. The CDR3 is 16 residues long. The V gene's germline CDR1 is SGHAT and CDR2 FQNNGV. CDR3 sequence reads: CASSLNRLDSLYGYTF. DNA of the CDR3: TGTGCCAGCAGCTTAAACCGGCTGGACAGTCTCTATGGCTACACCTTC.

This clone has only a few counts. This sequence joins TRBV2 and TRBJ1-5, with 9 bases identical to TRBD1. The germline V gene has CDR1 SNHLY and CDR2 FYNNEI. Unmatched junction bases numbered 9, after V lost 6 bases and J lost 0 bases. The CDR3 runs 17 residues. As DNA, the CDR3 is TGTGCCAGCAGGGGGGACAGGGCGATCTATAGCAATCAGCCCCAGCATTTT. Translation gives CASRGDRAIYSNQPQHF.

The rearrangement uses TRBV6-2 or TRBV6-3 and TRBJ2-5; 8 nucleotides align to TRBD1. The CDR3 is made up of 13 amino acids. V trimming: 6 bases; J trimming: 4 bases; junction bases outside the gene matches: 4. Germline CDR1 and CDR2: MNHEY and SVGEGT. The CDR3, as DNA: TGTGCCAGCAGCAACGACAGGGGAGAGACCCAGTACTTC. As protein: CASSNDRGETQYF.

The chain has TRBV4-1 and TRBJ1-2; D is possibly TRBD1 (6 bases). Trimming took 1 base from V and 4 from J, leaving 13 bases between them. Germline V CDR1 and CDR2: MGHRA, YSYEKL. CDR3 length: 15 residues. The CDR3 here is CASSQALGASYGYTF. CDR3 DNA: TGCGCCAGCAGCCAAGCCTTGGGGGCCTCCTATGGCTACACCTTC.

This chain uses TRBV19 with TRBJ2-5; possible D gene TRBD1, 6 bases. Trimming removed 5 bases from V and 3 bases from J, with 16 bases in between. Germline CDR1 is LNHDA and CDR2 is SQIVND (reference sequence). CDR3 length equals 15 residues. CDR3 amino acids: CASSPQGAGKETQYF. CDR3 sequence (DNA): TGTGCCAGTAGTCCACAGGGTGCAGGGAAAGAGACCCAGTACTTC.

CDR3 protein: CASSQRQGSAETQYF. The CDR3 bases are TGCGCCAGCAGCCAGCGACAGGGGTCAGCGGAGACCCAGTACTTC. This sequence joins TRBV4-1 and TRBJ2-5; 8 bases agree with TRBD1. The CDR3 length is 15 residues. Per germline, CDR1 MGHRA and CDR2 YSYEKL. V trimming: 3 bases; J trimming: 5 bases; junction bases outside the gene matches: 8.

This sequence joins TRBV2 and TRBJ1-1; no clear D gene. Per the germline V gene, CDR1 is SNHLY and CDR2 is FYNNEI. Trimming removed 6 bases from V and 2 bases from J, with 10 bases in between. CDR3 length: 13 residues. The DNA of the CDR3 is TGTGCCAGCAGCCGGAGGGCTAACACTGAAGCTTTCTTT. It specifies CASSRRANTEAFF.

V is TRBV7-9 and J is TRBJ1-3, with D tentatively TRBD1 (5 bases). The CDR3 runs to 13 residues. Per germline, CDR1 SEHNR and CDR2 FQNEAQ (reference sequence). V was clipped by 10 bases and J by 0 bases, with 10 bases between them. CDR3 coding DNA: TGTGCCAACCGGGGGATCTCTGGAAACACCATATATTTT. Its translation: CANRGISGNTIYF.

The chain couples TRBV5-1 to TRBJ1-1, with D perhaps TRBD1 (6 bases). Germline-derived CDR1 and CDR2 are SGHRS and YFSETQ. V was trimmed by 4 bases and J by 0 bases, leaving 10 bases between them. This CDR3 comprises 14 residues. CDR3: CASSGGDMNTEAFF. DNA for the CDR3: TGCGCCAGCAGCGGGGGGGACATGAACACTGAAGCTTTCTTT.

The rearrangement uses TRBV7-9 and TRBJ2-1; D possibly corresponds to TRBD2 (5 bases). Germline CDR1 SEHNR, CDR2 FQNEAQ (reference sequence). V was shortened by 5 bases and J by 7 bases, with 21 bases between the two germline ends. The CDR3 is made up of 16 amino acids. CDR3 loop: CASSEGGRRGFNEQFF. The CDR3 coding sequence is TGTGCCAGCAGCGAGGGTGGCAGGAGAGGGTTTAATGAGCAGTTCTTC. Full variable domain (rest looked up from reference TRBV7-9 and TRBJ2-1): DTGVSQNPRHKITKRGQNVTFRCDPISEHNRLYWYRQTLGQGPEFLTYFQNEAQLEKSRLLSDRFSAERPKGSFSTLEIQRTEQGDSAMYLCASSEGGRRGFNEQFFGPGTRLTVL.

This chain uses TRBV4-1 with TRBJ2-1; D ambiguous. The CDR3 is made up of 15 amino acids. V was clipped by 1 base and J by 2 bases, with 9 bases between them. Germline lookup yields CDR1 MGHRA and CDR2 YSYEKL. CDR3: CASSQAAVPYNEQFF. CDR3 coding DNA: TGCGCCAGCAGCCAAGCGGCGGTTCCCTACAATGAGCAGTTCTTC.

The chain joins TRBV3-1 (or the pseudogene TRBV3-2) to TRBJ2-5, with 8 bases fitting TRBD2. Germline assignment: CDR1 LGHDT and CDR2 YNNKEL (reference sequence). V lost 2 bases to trimming and J lost 2 bases; unmatched junction nucleotides: 16. The CDR3 has 19 residues. The CDR3 coding sequence is TGTGCCAGCAGCCAACGCCCGGCGGGGCTAGCGGGTGCACAAGAGACCCAGTACTTC. Encoded protein: CASSQRPAGLAGAQETQYF.

This clone showed up just a few times. This sequence joins TRBV19 and TRBJ2-7; TRBD2 matches at 12 bases. Losses at the gene ends were 5 bases for V and 3 bases for J; bases not matched to a gene: 5. CDR1 and CDR2 (germline): LNHDA, SQIVND (reference sequence). The CDR3 spans 15 residues. The CDR3 is CASSPWTSGVYEQYF. The CDR3 DNA is TGTGCCAGTAGTCCATGGACTAGCGGGGTCTACGAGCAGTACTTC. The full variable domain, completed using reference TRBV19 and TRBJ2-7, is DGGITQSPKYLFRKEGQNVTLSCEQNLNHDAMYWYRQDPGQGLRLIYYSQIVNDFQKGDIAEGYSVSREKKESFPLTVTSAQKNPTAFYLCASSPWTSGVYEQYFGPGTRLTVT.

This chain connects TRBV28 to TRBJ2-7, with 7 positions matching TRBD1. The CDR3 length is 19 residues. Germline V gene data show CDR1 as MDHEN and CDR2 as SYDVKM. The V gene end was trimmed by 1 base and the J gene end by 0 bases; junction bases not matched to a gene: 15. The CDR3 DNA is TGTGCCAGCAGTTTATTGTGGACAGGCTCGTCCTTTACCTCCTACGAGCAGTACTTC. Protein: CASSLLWTGSSFTSYEQYF.

The V and J genes are TRBV2 and TRBJ2-1, with a tentative D call TRBD1 (6 bases). This CDR3 spans 15 amino acids. Per the germline V gene, CDR1 is SNHLY and CDR2 is FYNNEI. V was clipped by 5 bases and J by 3 bases, with 14 bases between them. CDR3 in amino acids: CASSLQGGGYNEQFF. The CDR3 nucleotides are TGTGCCAGCAGTCTACAGGGTGGCGGCTACAATGAGCAGTTCTTC.

The chain combines TRBV9 with TRBJ2-6; no definite D call. There are 14 residues in the CDR3. The V end lost 3 bases, the J end lost 4 bases, and 8 bases lay between the germline ends. CDR1 SGDLS and CDR2 YYNGEE come from the germline V gene. The CDR3 nucleotides are TGTGCCAGCAGCGCTGTCGTGGGGGCCAACGTCCTGACTTTC. This translates into CASSAVVGANVLTF.

V and J are TRBV11-2 and TRBJ2-3; TRBD1 aligns across 9 bases. This CDR3 region has 15 residues. Germline V lookup: CDR1 SGHAT, CDR2 FQNNGV. V shed 4 bases and J 5 bases; nucleotides not matched to a gene: 7. The CDR3 DNA reads TGTGCCAGCAGCTCGTACAGGGGGCGGGGAGATACGCAGTATTTT. This sequence encodes CASSSYRGRGDTQYF. Based on the CDR3 plus reference TRBV11-2 and TRBJ2-3, the full variable domain is EAGVAQSPRYKIIEKRQSVAFWCNPISGHATLYWYQQILGQGPKLLIQFQNNGVVDDSQLPKDRFSAERLKGVDSTLKIQPAKLEDSAVYLCASSSYRGRGDTQYFGPGTRLTVL.

This clone was detected only once. The chain combines TRBV4-1 with TRBJ2-7; a weak D match, TRBD1 (7 bases). V was trimmed by 1 base and J by 2 bases, leaving 21 bases between them. This CDR3 contains 18 residues. CDR1 is MGHRA and CDR2 is YSYEKL in the germline V gene. CDR3 nucleotide sequence: TGCGCCAGCAGCCAAGCGGGGGCCCTGACAGGGCTTCCCTACGAGCAGTACTTC. Its translation is CASSQAGALTGLPYEQYF.

The chain employs TRBV21-1 and TRBJ1-5. TRBV21-1 is a pseudogene segment. The CDR3 is made up of 12 amino acids. CDR3 loop: CASAIRGEPQHF. CDR3 in DNA: TGTGCCAGCGCCATTCGGGGGGAGCCCCAGCATTTT.

The CDR3 region is CASSVNSRSNTGELFF. DNA for the CDR3: TGTGCCAGCAGCGTTAATTCACGGTCGAACACCGGGGAGCTGTTTTTT. The chain is built from TRBV9 and TRBJ2-2; D gene unclear. With 2 bases removed from V and 0 bases from J, the gap between germline ends came to 11 bases. The CDR3 is made up of 16 amino acids. Germline CDR1 is SGDLS and CDR2 is YYNGEE. Using reference TRBV9 and TRBJ2-2 for the parts outside the CDR3, the full variable domain is DSGVTQTPKHLITATGQRVTLRCSPRSGDLSVYWYQQSLDQGLQFLIQYYNGEERAKGNILERFSAQQFPDLHSELNLSSLELGDSALYFCASSVNSRSNTGELFFGEGSRLTVL.

The V and J genes are TRBV6-4 and TRBJ1-2; possible D gene TRBD1, 6 bases. The V gene lost 6 bases and the J gene lost 4 bases, with 15 bases spanning the gap. The CDR3 sequence is 14 residues long. Germline assignment: CDR1 MRHNA and CDR2 SNTAGT. The CDR3: CASRPDRTSYGYTF. The CDR3 region has the DNA TGTGCCAGCAGACCCGACAGGACTAGCTATGGCTACACCTTC.

The CDR3, as DNA: TGTGCCATTAATACCGGGACTAGCACAGATACGCAGTATTTT. It specifies CAINTGTSTDTQYF. The J gene is TRBJ2-3, the V gene TRBV28, with D maybe TRBD2 (6 bases). The V end was cut by 10 bases, the J end by 0 bases, with 14 bases between. Per the germline V gene, CDR1 is MDHEN and CDR2 is SYDVKM. The CDR3 sequence is 14 residues long.

The gene calls are TRBV4-2 and TRBJ1-5; 9 positions match TRBD1. CDR3 length equals 15 residues. Losses at the gene ends were 4 bases for V and 7 bases for J; bases not matched to a gene: 8. CDR1 is LGHNA, CDR2 YNFKEQ, per germline. This chain's CDR3 is CASSRDREARQPQHF. As DNA, the CDR3 is TGTGCCAGCAGCCGGGACAGGGAGGCTCGGCAGCCCCAGCATTTT.

The V call is TRBV4-2, the J call TRBJ1-4, with a weak D call TRBD1 (5 bases). The CDR3 length is 12 residues. Germline CDR1 LGHNA, CDR2 YNFKEQ. The germline V and J ends were trimmed by 4 bases and 10 bases, with 10 bases remaining between them. This CDR3 reads CASSPTQGKLFF. Written as DNA, the CDR3 is TGTGCCAGCAGCCCGACCCAGGGAAAACTGTTTTTT.

CDR3 residues: CASSGPQGDRGNSPLHF. The CDR3, as DNA: TGTGCCAGCAGTGGCCCCCAAGGGGACAGGGGGAATTCACCCCTCCACTTT. The chain links TRBV6-4 to TRBJ1-6, with 11 bases fitting TRBD1. The CDR3 extends over 17 amino acids. Trimming took 4 bases from V and 7 from J; bases not matched to a gene: 9. The germline V gene has CDR1 MRHNA and CDR2 SNTAGT.

This clone turned up a few times. The chain has TRBV28 and TRBJ1-5; D remains ambiguous. The CDR3 extends over 17 amino acids. Trimming cost V 5 bases and J 0 bases, with 17 bases left between them. Germline V CDR1 and CDR2: MDHEN, SYDVKM. As DNA, the CDR3 is TGTGCCAGCAGTGCTACTGGTAGAAAGAATAGCAATCAGCCCCAGCATTTT. It is translated as CASSATGRKNSNQPQHF.

The rearrangement uses TRBV3-1 (or the pseudogene TRBV3-2) and TRBJ2-1, with 13 bases fitting TRBD2. This CDR3 contains 16 residues. V shed 4 bases and J 8 bases; nucleotides not matched to a gene: 8. Germline assignment: CDR1 LGHDT and CDR2 YNNKEL (reference sequence). This chain's CDR3 is CASSLAGTSGNYEQFF. The CDR3, as DNA: TGTGCCAGCAGCCTTGCCGGGACTAGCGGGAACTATGAGCAGTTCTTC.